The text below deals with one T cell receptor (beta chain). Its antigen is unknown. The data belong to a study of cytomegalovirus exposure and HLA in healthy donors. Study-level findings and limits: Specificity of a few CMV-associated chains for CMV antigens was verified in vitro. About 180 TCR beta chains were listed as cytomegalovirus-associated. While the bulk of TCR sequences proved rare, some public TCRs turned up in many donors. The finding came from a later analysis; first-cohort TCR clusters tended to co-occur in the roughly 110 validation repertoires.

The CDR3 sequence is 13 residues long. Germline assignment: CDR1 ENHRY and CDR2 SYGVKD. After removal of 5 bases from V and 4 bases from J, the junction contained 3 bases not matched to a gene. Data came from immunoSEQ multiplex PCR; TCRdb stores just in-frame clones and leaves some out. In the table there are tens of thousands of clones, roughly nine tenths of which are singletons. This TCR derives from a man between 18 and 35 years old in good health and CMV-seronegative. The J gene is TRBJ2-7, the V gene TRBV10-3, with 9 bases aligning to TRBD1. Material for sequencing was PBMCs. The CDR3 spells CAISWTGEYEQYF. In DNA form, the CDR3 reads TGTGCCATCAGTTGGACAGGGGAGTACGAGCAGTACTTC.